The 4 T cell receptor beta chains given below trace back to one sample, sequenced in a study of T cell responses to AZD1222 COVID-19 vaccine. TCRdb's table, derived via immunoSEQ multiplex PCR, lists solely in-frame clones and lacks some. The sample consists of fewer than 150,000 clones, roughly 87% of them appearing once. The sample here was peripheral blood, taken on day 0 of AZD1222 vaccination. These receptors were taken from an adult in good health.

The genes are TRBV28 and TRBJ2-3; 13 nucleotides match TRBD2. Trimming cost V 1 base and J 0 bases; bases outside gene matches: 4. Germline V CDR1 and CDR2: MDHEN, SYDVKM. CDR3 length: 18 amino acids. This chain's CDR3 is CASSLSMTSGRSTDTQYF. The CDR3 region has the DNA TGTGCCAGCAGTTTATCGATGACTAGCGGGAGGAGCACAGATACGCAGTATTTT. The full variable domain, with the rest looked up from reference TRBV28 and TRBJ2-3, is DVKVTQSSRYLVKRTGEKVFLECVQDMDHENMFWYRQDPGLGLRLIYFSYDVKMKEKGDIPEGYSVSREKKERFSLILESASTNQTSMYLCASSLSMTSGRSTDTQYFGPGTRLTVL.

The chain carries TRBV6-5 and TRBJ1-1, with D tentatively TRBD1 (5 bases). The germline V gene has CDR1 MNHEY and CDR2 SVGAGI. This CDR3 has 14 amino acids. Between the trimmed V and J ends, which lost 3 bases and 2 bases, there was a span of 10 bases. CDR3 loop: CASSYDRSNTEAFF. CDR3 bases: TGTGCCAGCAGTTATGACAGAAGTAACACTGAAGCTTTCTTT.

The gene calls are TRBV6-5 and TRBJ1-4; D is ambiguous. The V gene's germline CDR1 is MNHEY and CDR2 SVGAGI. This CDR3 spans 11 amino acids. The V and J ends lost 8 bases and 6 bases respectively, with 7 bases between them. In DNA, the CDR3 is TGTGCCAGCGGCAAGTATGAAAAACTGTTTTTT. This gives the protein CASGKYEKLFF.

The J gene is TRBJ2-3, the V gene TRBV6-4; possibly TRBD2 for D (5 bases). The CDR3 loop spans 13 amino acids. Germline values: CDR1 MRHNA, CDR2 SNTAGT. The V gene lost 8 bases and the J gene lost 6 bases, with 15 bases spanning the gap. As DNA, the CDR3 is TGTGCCAGCGCCTCAATTGGCGGGGATACGCAGTATTTT. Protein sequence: CASASIGGDTQYF.